The 18 T cell receptor beta chains below come from one sample, sequenced in a study of T cell repertoires in cytomegalovirus infection. TCRdb reprocessed the reads with MiXCR, giving one entry per CDR3 protein. The sample includes 490,000 or so distinct CDR3 sequences, around 10% of them seen just once. The material sequenced was PBMCs. The receptors originated from a human donor in good health (CMV status not recorded). Some clones in this sample may be carry-over from other donors' samples.

The chain is built from TRBV25-1 and TRBJ2-2, with 7 bases fitting TRBD2. CDR1 and CDR2 (germline): MGHDK, SYGVNS. Trimming removed 4 bases from V and 5 bases from J; junction bases left unmatched: 13. The CDR3 totals 17 residues. In DNA, the CDR3 is TGTGCCAGCAGTGGGGGGTTTGGGGGGGATAAGACCGGGGAGCTGTTTTTT. Protein product: CASSGGFGGDKTGELFF.

The rearrangement joins TRBV30 to TRBJ1-1; TRBD1 aligns across 8 bases. Trimming removed 5 bases from V and 0 bases from J; junction bases left unmatched: 11. Germline V gene lookup returns CDR1 GTSNPN and CDR2 SVGIG (reference sequence). CDR3 size: 16 residues. The CDR3 DNA reads TGTGCCTGGGAGTGGGGGACAGGCGATCTGAACACTGAAGCTTTCTTT. Translation gives CAWEWGTGDLNTEAFF.

This clonotype was observed at least ten times. The chain has TRBV9 and TRBJ2-3; 11 bases align to TRBD2. CDR3 size: 17 residues. Germline CDR1 SGDLS, CDR2 YYNGEE. The V gene end was trimmed by 4 bases and the J gene end by 1 base; junction bases not matched to a gene: 8. The CDR3 here is CASSPRTSGQGTDTQYF. DNA of the CDR3: TGTGCCAGCAGCCCACGGACTAGCGGGCAAGGCACAGATACGCAGTATTTT.

The rearrangement links TRBV25-1 to TRBJ2-2, with D unresolved. CDR1 is MGHDK, CDR2 SYGVNS, per germline. This CDR3 is 15 amino acids long. V shed 2 bases and J shed 2 bases, with 9 bases lying between them. The CDR3 nucleotides are TGTGCCAGCAGTGAACTAACCCTTAACACCGGGGAGCTGTTTTTT. It encodes CASSELTLNTGELFF. Based on the CDR3 plus reference TRBV25-1 and TRBJ2-2, the full variable domain is EADIYQTPRYLVIGTGKKITLECSQTMGHDKMYWYQQDPGMELHLIHYSYGVNSTEKGDLSSESTVSRIRTEHFPLTLESARPSHTSQYLCASSELTLNTGELFFGEGSRLTVL.

This clonotype was recorded at least ten times. The chain is built from TRBV11-2 and TRBJ1-2; D is ambiguous. The CDR3 is made up of 13 amino acids. Trimming stripped 3 bases from V and 6 bases from J, with 11 bases between. The germline V gene encodes CDR1 SGHAT and CDR2 FQNNGV. CDR3 coding DNA: TGTGCCAGCAGCTTGAACGGGAGGAATGGCTACACCTTC. Its translation is CASSLNGRNGYTF.

This clonotype was picked up many times. Here the CDR3 reads CASSLAGLGGELFF. The CDR3 nucleotides are TGTGCCAGCAGCTTAGCAGGGCTGGGCGGGGAGCTGTTTTTT. V is TRBV7-6 and J is TRBJ2-2; D is undetermined. Germline V gene lookup returns CDR1 SGHVS and CDR2 FNYEAQ. This CDR3 contains 14 residues. The germline V and J ends were trimmed by 0 bases and 7 bases, with 9 bases remaining between them.

This clonotype was detected only a few times. The genes are TRBV29-1 and TRBJ2-7; 10 nucleotides line up with TRBD2. The V segment lost 1 base and the J segment 4 bases; nucleotides outside the gene matches: 4. Germline V gene lookup returns CDR1 SQVTM and CDR2 ANQGSEA. This CDR3 spans 14 amino acids. Here the CDR3 reads CSVEVASGRYEQYF. The CDR3 DNA is TGCAGCGTTGAAGTGGCTAGCGGGAGATACGAGCAGTACTTC.

In this sample, this clonotype turned up many times. The CDR3 reads CSARGRARRQRNLEGTIYEQFF. The CDR3 region has the DNA TGCAGTGCTAGAGGCCGTGCCCGACGACAGCGAAATCTAGAGGGGACAATCTATGAGCAGTTCTTC. The chain recombines TRBV20-1 with TRBJ2-1; D perhaps matches TRBD1 (6 bases). Per germline, CDR1 DFQATT and CDR2 SNEGSKA (reference sequence). Trimming cost V 1 base and J 8 bases, with 39 bases left between them. There are 22 residues in the CDR3.

The chain employs TRBV6-6 and TRBJ1-4; D gene uncertain. This CDR3 is 15 amino acids long. The germline V gene encodes CDR1 MNHNY and CDR2 SVGAGI (reference sequence). V was shortened by 0 bases and J by 7 bases, with 12 bases between the two germline ends. CDR3 in DNA: TGTGCCAGCAGTTACTCGGTAGCGGTGATTGAAAAACTGTTTTTT. Its protein is CASSYSVAVIEKLFF.

Details on this clonotype: Being one base from a much bigger clone, this may be a read error. This sequence joins TRBV7-4 and TRBJ2-3, with TRBD2 identical over 10 bases. This CDR3 has 15 amino acids. The germline CDR1 and CDR2 sequences are SGHVT and SQSDAQ. CDR3 protein: CTSTSPSGSTDTQYF. CDR3 nucleotides: TGTACCAGCACCTCACCTAGCGGGAGTACAGATACGCAGTATTTT.

This clonotype was seen more than once but under ten times. This rearrangement joins TRBV29-1 to TRBJ2-7; D is unresolved. Trimming removed 6 bases from V and 3 bases from J, with 12 bases in between. This CDR3 has 12 amino acids. CDR1 is SQVTM, CDR2 ANQGSEA, per germline. The DNA of the CDR3 is TGCAGCGTAGGCGGTAGGGACTACGAGCAGTACTTC. This sequence encodes CSVGGRDYEQYF.

This clonotype was counted at least ten times. The chain uses TRBV6-1 and TRBJ2-1; TRBD1 matches at 10 bases. Trimming removed 1 base from V and 9 bases from J; junction bases left unmatched: 9. CDR3 length: 16 residues. The germline CDR1 and CDR2 sequences are MNHNS and SASEGT. The CDR3 here is CASSEGLGQGSGEQFF. In DNA form, the CDR3 reads TGTGCCAGCAGTGAAGGGTTGGGACAGGGGAGTGGTGAGCAGTTCTTC.

This clonotype was seen ten or more times. The chain is built from TRBV23-1 and TRBJ2-5; TRBD2 aligns across 8 bases. TRBV23-1 carries the ORF label, with uncertain function. The length of the CDR3 is 18 residues. Unmatched junction bases numbered 14, after V lost 0 bases and J lost 5 bases. CDR3 region: CASSQSRSMRGEEETQYF. CDR3 coding DNA: TGCGCCAGCAGTCAATCGAGGTCAATGCGGGGGGAGGAGGAGACCCAGTACTTC.

This clonotype has a count of ten or more. V is TRBV10-3 and J is TRBJ2-7; 12 positions match TRBD1. The CDR3 runs 15 residues. Germline CDR1 and CDR2: ENHRY and SYGVKD. V gave up 2 bases and J gave up 4 bases; unmatched junction bases: 3. CDR3: CAISEGTGGRYEQYF. In DNA, the CDR3 is TGTGCCATCAGTGAGGGGACAGGGGGCAGGTACGAGCAGTACTTC.

This clonotype showed up many times. The CDR3 protein is CASSQAPSQGAGNQPQHF. The CDR3 nucleotides read TGTGCCAGCAGCCAAGCTCCTTCGCAGGGGGCAGGCAATCAGCCCCAGCATTTT. The chain uses TRBV28 and TRBJ1-5; 8 bases fit TRBD1. Germline values: CDR1 MDHEN, CDR2 SYDVKM. The CDR3 runs 18 residues. Trimming removed 6 bases from V and 2 bases from J; junction bases left unmatched: 15.

This clonotype was picked up many times. This rearrangement joins TRBV7-8 to TRBJ1-1; 9 bases match TRBD1. In germline, CDR1 is SGHVS, CDR2 FQNEAQ. With 4 bases clipped from V and 5 bases from J, the junction kept 5 bases outside the gene matches. The CDR3 extends over 14 amino acids. The DNA for the CDR3 is TGTGCCAGCAGCTCTAGACAGGGGGGGACTGAAGCTTTCTTT. Its translation is CASSSRQGGTEAFF.

This clonotype came up a few times. The J gene is TRBJ2-7, the V gene TRBV19; 7 bases match TRBD2. Germline V gives CDR1 LNHDA, CDR2 SQIVND (reference sequence). The V and J ends lost 7 bases and 9 bases, in that order; junction bases with no gene match: 15. This CDR3 region has 14 residues. The CDR3 here is CASTTGNPRGVQYF. The CDR3 DNA follows: TGTGCCAGTACGACCGGGAACCCACGGGGGGTGCAGTACTTC.

The rearrangement joins TRBV5-5 to TRBJ2-2; 8 positions agree with TRBD1. J lost 1 base, V lost 4 bases, and 6 bases had no gene match. The CDR3 has 16 amino acids. CDR1 is SGHKS, CDR2 YYEKEE, per germline (reference sequence). In nucleotides, the CDR3 is TGTGCCAGCAGCCCTTTGGGACAGGTGAACACCGGGGAGCTGTTTTTT. Its translation: CASSPLGQVNTGELFF.